This T cell receptor beta chain is from a study of blood T cells in healthy people across ages. Study-wide results and caveats: The study lacked donor CMV status, which possibly confounded expanded clonotype changes. Age advanced and TCR beta diversity per million T cells fell, roughly linearly.

Per individual sample, total RNA of at least 6 micrograms was extracted. There are many counts of this clonotype. The antigen is undetermined. For the second PCR, which ran for about 6 to 11 cycles, a sample-barcoded 5' primer and a J-beta primer mix were used. Every sample produced at least 2.5 million CDR3-containing paired-end reads. In TCRdb, the 5' RACE reads were re-called with MiXCR into one record per CDR3 protein. The table includes approximately 810,000 distinct CDR3 sequences, less than 35% detected once. The specimen sequenced was blood. This TCR came from an elderly woman in good health.

In DNA, the CDR3 is TGCGCCAGCAGCTTCAACGACAGGGCGGCCTCCGGGGCCAACGTCCTGACTTTC. Protein sequence: CASSFNDRAASGANVLTF. This chain joins TRBV5-1 and TRBJ2-6; 7 bases are a match to TRBD1. This CDR3 is built from 18 residues. The V and J ends lost 2 bases and 4 bases, in that order; junction bases with no gene match: 12. Germline V CDR1 and CDR2: SGHRS, YFSETQ.